The 16 T cell receptor beta chains below were found in one sample sequenced in a study of T cells in Graves' hyperthyroidism and ophthalmopathy. RNA transcripts provided the source from which TCR beta CDR3 regions were amplified. HTBI primers were used for first-round RT-PCR of the TCR CDR3. TCRdb independently ran MiXCR on the multiplex PCR reads; one entry per CDR3 protein. The table records about 640,000 distinct CDR3 sequences, around 20% of them present only once. What was sequenced was blood. These receptors were taken from a man aged 30 to 39 with Graves' ophthalmopathy.

This clonotype showed up many times. V usage is TRBV7-9 and J usage is TRBJ2-1; D is undetermined. Germline V CDR1 and CDR2: SEHNR, FQNEAQ (reference sequence). The CDR3 has 16 amino acids. Trimming pared 6 bases from V and 3 bases from J, leaving 18 bases between. The CDR3 DNA reads as TGTGCCAGCAGTCCCGTTCAGGCAGAGAACTACAATGAGCAGTTCTTC. It is translated as CASSPVQAENYNEQFF. The variable domain in full, with the rest retrieved from reference TRBV7-9 and TRBJ2-1, is DTGVSQNPRHKITKRGQNVTFRCDPISEHNRLYWYRQTLGQGPEFLTYFQNEAQLEKSRLLSDRFSAERPKGSFSTLEIQRTEQGDSAMYLCASSPVQAENYNEQFFGPGTRLTVL.

This clonotype was observed a handful of times. The chain is built from TRBV5-6 and TRBJ2-7; 13 nucleotides agree with TRBD2. Germline V gene sequence: CDR1 SGHDT, CDR2 YYEEEE. This CDR3 spans 15 amino acids. The V gene end was trimmed by 4 bases and the J gene end by 5 bases; junction bases not matched to a gene: 6. CDR3 residues: CASSLGLAGEHEQYF. CDR3 DNA: TGTGCCAGCAGCCTTGGACTAGCGGGAGAACACGAGCAGTACTTC.

The chain has TRBV9 and TRBJ1-5; TRBD1 is a possible D gene (6 bases). CDR3 length equals 15 residues. The V end lost 1 base, the J end lost 1 base, and 9 bases lay between the germline ends. Germline loops: CDR1 SGDLS, CDR2 YYNGEE. The CDR3 loop reads CASSVNGGSNQPQHF. The CDR3 DNA is TGTGCCAGCAGCGTAAACGGGGGCAGCAATCAGCCCCAGCATTTT.

The chain recombines TRBV6-4 with TRBJ1-5, with 10 bases that match TRBD1. J lost 5 bases, V lost 7 bases, and 8 bases had no gene match. The CDR3 loop spans 15 amino acids. Germline V CDR1 and CDR2: MRHNA, SNTAGT. The CDR3 DNA is TGTGCCAGCAAAATGGGACAGGGGACCGATCAGCCCCAGCATTTT. Translated: CASKMGQGTDQPQHF.

This clonotype was detected many times. This chain connects TRBV2 to TRBJ2-1; tentative D call: TRBD2 (6 bases). In germline, CDR1 is SNHLY, CDR2 FYNNEI. The V gene lost 6 bases and the J gene lost 7 bases, with 25 bases spanning the gap. The CDR3 contains 17 residues. The CDR3 region has the DNA TGTGCCAGCAGGGAAAGGGGCGGGATAGGTGAAGGGAATGAGCAGTTCTTC. As protein: CASRERGGIGEGNEQFF.

The chain couples TRBV20-1 to TRBJ2-1, with a weak D call TRBD2 (6 bases). Trimming took 6 bases from V and 3 from J, leaving 18 bases between them. Germline V gene sequence: CDR1 DFQATT, CDR2 SNEGSKA (reference sequence). This CDR3 is built from 15 residues. The CDR3, as DNA: TGCAGTGCCCCTCTTAGCGGACCTAGCTACAATGAGCAGTTCTTC. Translation gives CSAPLSGPSYNEQFF.

This rearrangement joins TRBV12-5 to TRBJ1-1, with D possibly TRBD1 on 6 matching bases. This CDR3 contains 16 residues. Trimming took off 4 bases at V and 4 bases at J, with 19 bases between the two ends. Germline V gene data show CDR1 as LGHNT and CDR2 as FRNRAP. CDR3 DNA sequence: TGTGCTAGTGGTTCGGGCTGGGGGGGCCCAAGCACTGAAGCTTTCTTT. It codes for CASGSGWGGPSTEAFF.

For this clonotype: A clone one base away is much larger, so this may be a read error. The V call is TRBV28, the J call TRBJ2-7; 13 nucleotides align to TRBD2. V shed 2 bases and J 2 bases; nucleotides not matched to a gene: 12. Germline values: CDR1 MDHEN, CDR2 SYDVKM. This CDR3 contains 19 residues. CDR3 in DNA: TGTGCCAGCAGTTTAGCCTCCGGGACTAGCGGGACAGGGCCCTACGAGCAGTACTTC. This gives the protein CASSLASGTSGTGPYEQYF.

This clonotype was seen a handful of times. This chain joins TRBV28 and TRBJ2-7; possibly TRBD1 or TRBD2 for D (5 bases each). The CDR3 consists of 16 residues. From germline, CDR1 is MDHEN and CDR2 SYDVKM. Trimming cost V 4 bases and J 3 bases, with 19 bases left between them. The CDR3 loop is CASSWDRRRSGYEQYF. As DNA, the CDR3 is TGTGCCAGCAGTTGGGACCGCCGAAGATCGGGCTACGAGCAGTACTTC.

The chain couples TRBV6-1 to TRBJ1-2; a possible D gene is TRBD1 (6 bases). In germline, CDR1 is MNHNS, CDR2 SASEGT. CDR3 length: 15 residues. V was clipped by 3 bases and J by 0 bases, with 11 bases between them. The DNA for the CDR3 is TGTGCCAGCAGTGAGACGGGACACGCTAACTATGGCTACACCTTC. Translated: CASSETGHANYGYTF.

The chain joins TRBV7-9 to TRBJ2-7; TRBD1 matches 10 bases. Losses at the gene ends were 2 bases for V and 3 bases for J; bases not matched to a gene: 4. The CDR3 runs to 15 residues. In germline, CDR1 is SEHNR, CDR2 FQNEAQ (reference sequence). The DNA of the CDR3 is TGTGCCAGCAGCTTAAGGGACAGGGGAGGCTACGAGCAGTACTTC. Its protein is CASSLRDRGGYEQYF.

As concerns this clonotype: A much larger clone lies a single base off, so this may be a read error. V is TRBV28 and J is TRBJ1-4; no clear D gene. The germline gives CDR1 MDHEN, CDR2 SYDVKM. The CDR3 runs 15 residues. V gave up 9 bases and J gave up 6 bases, with 20 bases separating them. CDR3 coding DNA: TGTGCCAGTAACAGCCGCGGGGAGGGTGATGAAAAACTGTTTTTT. Protein: CASNSRGEGDEKLFF.

V is TRBV9 and J is TRBJ2-5; D ambiguous. Trimming took 0 bases from V and 0 from J, leaving 9 bases between them. The CDR3 loop spans 15 amino acids. The germline V gene encodes CDR1 SGDLS and CDR2 YYNGEE. CDR3 region: CASSVDRTYQETQYF. DNA for the CDR3: TGTGCCAGCAGCGTAGACCGGACGTACCAAGAGACCCAGTACTTC.

The V and J genes are TRBV20-1 and TRBJ1-2; no firm D call. Germline V lookup: CDR1 DFQATT, CDR2 SNEGSKA (reference sequence). The germline V and J ends were trimmed by 3 bases and 5 bases, with 7 bases remaining between them. The CDR3 length is 11 residues. The CDR3 protein is CSASKEYGYTF. CDR3 coding DNA: TGCAGTGCTAGTAAGGAGTATGGCTACACCTTC.

This clonotype was seen a few times. This chain connects TRBV27 to TRBJ2-1; D could derive from TRBD1 or TRBD2 (5 bases each). The germline gives CDR1 MNHEY, CDR2 SMNVEV (reference sequence). Trimming pared 3 bases from V and 9 bases from J, leaving 12 bases between. The CDR3 spans 13 residues. The CDR3 here is CASSFQRGREQFF. For the CDR3, the DNA is TGTGCCAGCAGTTTTCAGAGGGGCCGTGAGCAGTTCTTC.

This chain joins TRBV20-1 and TRBJ2-7; TRBD2 matches at 11 bases. The CDR3 runs 14 residues. The V segment lost 6 bases and the J segment 7 bases; nucleotides outside the gene matches: 11. Looked up from germline, CDR1 is DFQATT and CDR2 is SNEGSKA (reference sequence). CDR3 nucleotide sequence: TGCAGTGCGGAAACTAGCGGGAGATCGGGGGAGCAGTACTTC. Its translation: CSAETSGRSGEQYF.